This T cell receptor beta chain appears in the sequencing data of a study of cytomegalovirus exposure and HLA in healthy donors. The CDR3 is 15 residues long. V lost 1 base, J lost 0 bases, and 9 bases lay in between. Germline V lookup: CDR1 LGHNA, CDR2 YSLEER. A remark on this clone: As yet, its antigen is unknown.

Whole-study results and caveats: A highly shared variant cluster was judged a likely technical artifact. V- and J-gene trimming in TCR beta was tied to a missense DCLRE1C variant by an analysis performed later.

Vbeta (60) and Jbeta (13) primers were used in the PCR. TCRdb keeps only in-frame clones here, not all; method: immunoSEQ multiplex PCR. The sample carries 100,000 to 150,000 clones, approximately 85% recorded once. The gene calls are TRBV4-3 and TRBJ1-2; a possible D gene is TRBD1 (5 bases). The sequence came from a boy aged 10-17 years in good health and CMV-seronegative. The material sequenced was PBMCs. The CDR3 DNA reads as TGCGCCAGCAGCCAAGGTGGGGGGGCTAACTATGGCTACACCTTC. Protein product: CASSQGGGANYGYTF.